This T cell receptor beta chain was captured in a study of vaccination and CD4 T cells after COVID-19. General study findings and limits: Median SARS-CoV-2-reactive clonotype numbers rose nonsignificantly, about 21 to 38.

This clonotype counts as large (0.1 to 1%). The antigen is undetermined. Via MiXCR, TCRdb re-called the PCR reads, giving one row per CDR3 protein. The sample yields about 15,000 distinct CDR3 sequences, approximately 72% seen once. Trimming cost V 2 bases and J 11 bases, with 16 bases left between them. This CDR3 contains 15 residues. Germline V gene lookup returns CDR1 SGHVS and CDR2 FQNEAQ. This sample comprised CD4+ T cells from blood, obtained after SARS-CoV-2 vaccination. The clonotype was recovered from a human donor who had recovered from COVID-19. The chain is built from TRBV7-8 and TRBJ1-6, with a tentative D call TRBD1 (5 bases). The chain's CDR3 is CASSLRDQGAPPLHF. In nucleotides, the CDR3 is TGTGCCAGCAGCTTAAGAGATCAGGGCGCGCCACCCCTCCACTTT.